The 15 T cell receptor beta chains below all came from one sample that was sequenced in a study of blood T cell repertoires in COVID-19. The repertoire was sequenced with immunoSEQ multiplex PCR; TCRdb's copy has only in-frame clones and lacks some. The sample records approximately 280,000 clones, 90% being singletons. The sample consisted of peripheral blood. These receptors were obtained from a woman younger than 45 with COVID-19, enrolled during active disease.

This rearrangement joins TRBV19 to TRBJ2-1; 12 bases map to TRBD1. V was clipped by 4 bases and J by 8 bases; unmatched bases: 6. The CDR3 runs to 15 residues. CDR1 and CDR2 from the germline V gene are LNHDA and SQIVND (reference sequence). CDR3 amino acids: CASSTGQGAVDEQFF. The CDR3 DNA reads TGTGCCAGTAGTACGGGACAGGGGGCGGTCGATGAGCAGTTCTTC.

The chain recombines TRBV29-1 with TRBJ2-1, with D possibly being TRBD1 (6 bases). Trimming took 6 bases from V and 12 from J, leaving 12 bases between them. The CDR3 is 10 residues long. CDR1 and CDR2 (germline): SQVTM, ANQGSEA. This chain's CDR3 is CSVRVGAQFF. The CDR3 DNA sequence: TGCAGCGTCCGAGTGGGGGCGCAGTTCTTC.

The V and J genes are TRBV19 and TRBJ1-5; 7 bases agree with TRBD1. CDR1 and CDR2 from the germline V gene are LNHDA and SQIVND (reference sequence). V was pared by 3 bases and J by 4 bases, with 9 bases of the junction left unmatched. The CDR3 is 16 amino acids. CDR3 sequence (DNA): TGTGCCAGTAGTATTAACAGGGGATTAGGGAATCAGCCCCAGCATTTT. It encodes CASSINRGLGNQPQHF.

This rearrangement joins TRBV2 to TRBJ2-7, with 10 bases identical to TRBD1. The CDR3 sequence is 14 residues long. With 8 bases clipped from V and 0 bases from J, the junction kept 4 bases outside the gene matches. Germline lookup yields CDR1 SNHLY and CDR2 FYNNEI. The CDR3 spells CASRTGGSSYEQYF. Written as DNA, the CDR3 is TGTGCCAGCCGGACAGGGGGAAGCTCCTACGAGCAGTACTTC.

J is TRBJ2-3 and V is TRBV4-3, with D uncertain. The ends were cut back, 1 base at V and 4 bases at J, with 9 bases in the middle. This CDR3 region has 14 residues. Germline V lookup: CDR1 LGHNA, CDR2 YSLEER. The CDR3 is CASSQGGRADTQYF. The DNA for the CDR3 is TGCGCCAGCAGCCAAGGAGGTCGGGCAGATACGCAGTATTTT.

The genes are TRBV30 and TRBJ2-3; the match to TRBD1 covers 9 bases. In germline, CDR1 is GTSNPN, CDR2 SVGIG (reference sequence). V shed 2 bases, J shed 2 bases, and the junction held 5 bases outside the gene matches. The CDR3 has 15 residues. This chain's CDR3 is CAWSTTGGPTDTQYF. CDR3 in DNA: TGTGCCTGGAGTACCACAGGGGGCCCCACAGATACGCAGTATTTT.

The rearrangement joins TRBV6-5 to TRBJ2-3, with TRBD2 matching 10 bases. Unmatched junction bases numbered 3, after V lost 4 bases and J lost 2 bases. CDR3 length: 15 residues. The V gene's germline CDR1 is MNHEY and CDR2 SVGAGI. As DNA, the CDR3 is TGTGCCAGCAGTTCCGGACTAGCGGTCACAGATACGCAGTATTTT. Translation: CASSSGLAVTDTQYF.

The CDR3 loop is CASSSGTSANEQFF. Here the CDR3 DNA reads TGCGCCAGCAGCTCTGGGACTAGCGCCAATGAGCAGTTCTTC. The chain uses TRBV5-1 and TRBJ2-1; 10 nucleotides line up with TRBD2. V trimming: 3 bases; J trimming: 6 bases; junction bases outside the gene matches: 3. Germline V lookup: CDR1 SGHRS, CDR2 YFSETQ. The CDR3 length is 14 residues. Complete variable domain (other parts from reference TRBV5-1 and TRBJ2-1): KAGVTQTPRYLIKTRGQQVTLSCSPISGHRSVSWYQQTPGQGLQFLFEYFSETQRNKGNFPGRFSGRQFSNSRSEMNVSTLELGDSALYLCASSSGTSANEQFFGPGTRLTVL.

The J gene is TRBJ1-4, the V gene TRBV3-1 (or the pseudogene TRBV3-2); no reliable D call. The CDR3 runs to 16 residues. CDR1 is LGHDT and CDR2 is YNNKEL in the germline V gene (reference sequence). Trimming took off 2 bases at V and 4 bases at J, with 14 bases between the two ends. CDR3 sequence (DNA): TGTGCCAGCAGCCAAAGCGGGGAAGGCCTTAATGAAAAACTGTTTTTT. This sequence encodes CASSQSGEGLNEKLFF.

This rearrangement joins TRBV6-5 to TRBJ2-7; 7 bases agree with TRBD2. Looked up from germline, CDR1 is MNHEY and CDR2 is SVGAGI. This CDR3 region has 15 residues. Germline trimming cut 0 bases from V and 0 bases from J; bases unmatched to any gene: 2. The CDR3 DNA reads TGTGCCAGCAGTTACTCCCCTAGCGGCTCCTACGAGCAGTACTTC. It codes for CASSYSPSGSYEQYF.

The chain couples TRBV6-6 to TRBJ1-5; a possible D gene is TRBD1 (6 bases). The CDR3 sequence is 14 residues long. V lost 2 bases, J lost 5 bases, and 10 bases lay in between. Germline V gene lookup returns CDR1 MNHNY and CDR2 SVGAGI (reference sequence). CDR3 nucleotide sequence: TGTGCCAGCAGTTACGCCCAGGGGCATCAGCCCCAGCATTTT. It specifies CASSYAQGHQPQHF.

Notes on this clone: The sample has other DNA sequences that encode this CDR3 too. The chain joins TRBV7-9 to TRBJ1-1; TRBD1 matches at 8 bases. The CDR3 runs to 14 residues. Per the germline V gene, CDR1 is SEHNR and CDR2 is FQNEAQ (reference sequence). J gave up 2 bases and V 5 bases, and 4 bases lay outside the gene matches. CDR3 sequence: CASSLQGGNTEAFF. Written as DNA, the CDR3 is TGTGCCAGCAGCCTACAGGGGGGAAACACTGAAGCTTTCTTT.

This clone was seen a single time. V gene TRBV7-9 combines with J gene TRBJ1-2; no clear D. The CDR3 extends over 13 amino acids. Germline assignment: CDR1 SEHNR and CDR2 FQNEAQ (reference sequence). V lost 2 bases and J 0 bases, leaving 4 bases between the germline ends. CDR3 sequence reads: CASSLPANYGYTF. CDR3 sequence (DNA): TGTGCCAGCAGCTTACCAGCTAACTATGGCTACACCTTC.

The DNA of the CDR3 is TGCAGTGCTCCAGAAACAGATACGCAGTATTTT. Translated, it gives CSAPETDTQYF. The chain couples TRBV20-1 to TRBJ2-3; D call uncertain. This CDR3 contains 11 residues. Trimming removed 5 bases at V and 3 bases at J, with 6 bases between. In germline, CDR1 is DFQATT, CDR2 SNEGSKA (reference sequence).

The gene calls are TRBV2 and TRBJ2-7; D ambiguous. Germline CDR1 is SNHLY and CDR2 is FYNNEI. The CDR3 has 11 residues. Trimming left V 6 bases short and J 4 bases short, with 7 bases between. CDR3 sequence: CASRQSYEQYF. CDR3 DNA: TGTGCCAGCAGACAGAGTTACGAGCAGTACTTC.